This T cell receptor (beta chain) was identified during a study of blood T cells in healthy people across ages. Overall study results and limits: Samples with more naive T cells showed higher observed beta diversity. Older age coincided with a roughly linear decline in TCR beta diversity per million T cells.

In the case of this clonotype: Antigen specificity is unknown.

The authors ran a second PCR of about 7 to 11 cycles using a sample-barcoded 5' primer and a J-beta primer mix. The template-switch adaptor was a 5' adaptor with 12 random nucleotides. It tagged each cDNA molecule. From the 5' RACE reads, TCRdb called clonotypes with MiXCR, one entry per CDR3 protein. This repertoire shows about 670,000 distinct CDR3 sequences, less than 45% found once; its top ten account for about 30%. The germline V and J ends were trimmed by 2 bases and 2 bases, with 13 bases remaining between them. This CDR3 has 15 amino acids. From germline, CDR1 is SGHAT and CDR2 FQNNGV. The sample comprised blood. The source is a man older than 75 in good health. The chain joins TRBV11-2 to TRBJ2-7, with D maybe TRBD1 (6 bases). This CDR3 reads CASSLQGHSPYEQYF. The CDR3 DNA reads as TGTGCCAGCAGCTTACAGGGACATTCCCCCTACGAGCAGTACTTC.